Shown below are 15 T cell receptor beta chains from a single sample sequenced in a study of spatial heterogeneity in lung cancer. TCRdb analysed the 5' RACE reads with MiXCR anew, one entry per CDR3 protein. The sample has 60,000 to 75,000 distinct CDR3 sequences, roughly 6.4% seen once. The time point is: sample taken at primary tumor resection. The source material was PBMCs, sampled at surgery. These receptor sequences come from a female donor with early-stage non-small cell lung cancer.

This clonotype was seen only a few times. CDR3 bases: TGTGCCATCAGTGAGTCCTGGGACAGGGGCAATCAGCCCCAGCATTTT. Protein: CAISESWDRGNQPQHF. The chain couples TRBV10-3 to TRBJ1-5, with 9 bases lining up with TRBD1. The germline V gene has CDR1 ENHRY and CDR2 SYGVKD. The CDR3 extends over 16 amino acids. The V segment lost 0 bases and the J segment 2 bases; nucleotides outside the gene matches: 2.

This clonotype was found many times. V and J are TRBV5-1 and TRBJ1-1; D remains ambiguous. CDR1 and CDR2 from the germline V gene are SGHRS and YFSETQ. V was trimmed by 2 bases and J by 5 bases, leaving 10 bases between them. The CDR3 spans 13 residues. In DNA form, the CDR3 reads TGCGCCAGCAGCTTTGAGGGTCGGACTGAAGCTTTCTTT. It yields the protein CASSFEGRTEAFF. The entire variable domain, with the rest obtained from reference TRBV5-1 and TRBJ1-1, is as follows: KAGVTQTPRYLIKTRGQQVTLSCSPISGHRSVSWYQQTPGQGLQFLFEYFSETQRNKGNFPGRFSGRQFSNSRSEMNVSTLELGDSALYLCASSFEGRTEAFFGQGTRLTVV.

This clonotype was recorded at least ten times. CDR3 DNA sequence: TGTGCCAGCAGCTTGGAATGGCAGTCGGGAGAGACCCAGTACTTC. This encodes CASSLEWQSGETQYF. V usage is TRBV5-5 and J usage is TRBJ2-5, with unresolved D. Germline loops: CDR1 SGHKS, CDR2 YYEKEE (reference sequence). Trimming took off 0 bases at V and 4 bases at J, with 13 bases between the two ends. The CDR3 runs to 15 residues.

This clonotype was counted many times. The CDR3 nucleotides read TGTGCCAGCAGCGTAGCCGCCAGTCTAGCCAAAAACATTCAGTACTTC. It codes for CASSVAASLAKNIQYF. V usage is TRBV9 and J usage is TRBJ2-4; D is unresolved. Germline assignment: CDR1 SGDLS and CDR2 YYNGEE. The ends were cut back, 0 bases at V and 0 bases at J, with 10 bases in the middle. The CDR3 has 16 amino acids. Looking up the rest from reference TRBV9 and TRBJ2-4 gives the full variable domain: DSGVTQTPKHLITATGQRVTLRCSPRSGDLSVYWYQQSLDQGLQFLIQYYNGEERAKGNILERFSAQQFPDLHSELNLSSLELGDSALYFCASSVAASLAKNIQYFGAGTRLSVL.

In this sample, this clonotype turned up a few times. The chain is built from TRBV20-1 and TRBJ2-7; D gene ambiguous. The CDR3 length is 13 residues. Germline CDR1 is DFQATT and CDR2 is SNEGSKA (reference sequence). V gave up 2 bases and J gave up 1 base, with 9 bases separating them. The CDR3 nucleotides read TGCAGTGCTAGATCCTTTAGATCCTACGAGCAGTACGTC. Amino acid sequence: CSARSFRSYEQYV.

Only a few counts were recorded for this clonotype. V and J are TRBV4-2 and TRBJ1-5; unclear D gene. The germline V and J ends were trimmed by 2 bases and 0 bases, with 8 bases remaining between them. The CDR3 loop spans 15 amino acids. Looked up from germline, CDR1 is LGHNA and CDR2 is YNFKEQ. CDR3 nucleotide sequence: TGTGCCAGCAGCCAAAGACAACATAGCAATCAGCCCCAGCATTTT. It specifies CASSQRQHSNQPQHF.

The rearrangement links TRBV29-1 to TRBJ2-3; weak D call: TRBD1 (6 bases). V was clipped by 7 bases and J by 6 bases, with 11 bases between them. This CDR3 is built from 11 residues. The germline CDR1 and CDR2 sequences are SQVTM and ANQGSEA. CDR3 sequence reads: CSALRGDTQYF. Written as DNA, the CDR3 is TGCAGCGCCCTTAGGGGGGATACGCAGTATTTT.

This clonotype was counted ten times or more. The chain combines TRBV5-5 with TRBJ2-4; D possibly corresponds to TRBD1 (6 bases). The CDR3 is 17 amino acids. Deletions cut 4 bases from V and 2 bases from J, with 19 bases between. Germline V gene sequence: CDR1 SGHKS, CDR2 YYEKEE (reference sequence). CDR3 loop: CASSRGATGLSKNIQYF. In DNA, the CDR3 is TGTGCCAGCAGCCGGGGAGCTACAGGGTTGTCCAAAAACATTCAGTACTTC.

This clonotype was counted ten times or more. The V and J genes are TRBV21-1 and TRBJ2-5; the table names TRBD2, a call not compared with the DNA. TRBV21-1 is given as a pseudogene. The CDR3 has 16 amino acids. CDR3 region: CASSVRTSGRRETQYF. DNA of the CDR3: TGTGCCAGCAGCGTCAGGACTAGCGGCCGGAGGGAGACCCAGTACTTC.

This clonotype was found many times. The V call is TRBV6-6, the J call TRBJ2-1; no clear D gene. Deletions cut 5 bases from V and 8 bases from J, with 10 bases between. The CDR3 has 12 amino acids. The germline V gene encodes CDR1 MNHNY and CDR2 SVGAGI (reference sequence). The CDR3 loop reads CASSPQGYEQFF. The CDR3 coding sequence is TGTGCCAGCAGTCCGCAAGGGTATGAGCAGTTCTTC.

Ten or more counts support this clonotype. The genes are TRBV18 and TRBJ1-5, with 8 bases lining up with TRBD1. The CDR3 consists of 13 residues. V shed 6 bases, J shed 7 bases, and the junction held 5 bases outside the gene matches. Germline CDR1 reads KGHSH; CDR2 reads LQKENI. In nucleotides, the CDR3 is TGTGCCAGCTCCGAGACAGGGGACCAGCCCCAGCATTTT. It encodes CASSETGDQPQHF. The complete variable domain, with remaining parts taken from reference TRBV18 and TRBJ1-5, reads NAGVMQNPRHLVRRRGQEARLRCSPMKGHSHVYWYRQLPEEGLKFMVYLQKENIIDESGMPKERFSAEFPKEGPSILRIQQVVRGDSAAYFCASSETGDQPQHFGDGTRLSIL.

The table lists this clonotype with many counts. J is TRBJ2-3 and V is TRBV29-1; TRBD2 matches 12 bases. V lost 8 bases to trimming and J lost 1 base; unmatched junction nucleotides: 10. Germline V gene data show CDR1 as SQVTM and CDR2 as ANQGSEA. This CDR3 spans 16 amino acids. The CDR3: CSLVLAGGVGTDTQYF. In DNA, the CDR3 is TGCAGCCTCGTCCTAGCGGGAGGGGTCGGCACAGATACGCAGTATTTT.

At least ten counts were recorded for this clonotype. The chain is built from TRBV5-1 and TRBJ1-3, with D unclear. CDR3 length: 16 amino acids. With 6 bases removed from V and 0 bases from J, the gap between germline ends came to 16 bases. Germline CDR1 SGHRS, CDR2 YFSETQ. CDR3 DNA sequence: TGCGCCAGCACCCCGGGAGGGCCAAGCTCTGGAAACACCATATATTTT. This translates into CASTPGGPSSGNTIYF.

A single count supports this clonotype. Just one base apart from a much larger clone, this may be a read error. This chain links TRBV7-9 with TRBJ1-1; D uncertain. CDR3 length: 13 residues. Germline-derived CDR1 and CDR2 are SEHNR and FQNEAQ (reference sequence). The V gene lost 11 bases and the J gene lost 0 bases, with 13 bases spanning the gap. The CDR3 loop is CAGTGKLNTEAFF. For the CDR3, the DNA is TGTGCCGGCACCGGAAAACTGAACACTGAAGCTTTCTTT.

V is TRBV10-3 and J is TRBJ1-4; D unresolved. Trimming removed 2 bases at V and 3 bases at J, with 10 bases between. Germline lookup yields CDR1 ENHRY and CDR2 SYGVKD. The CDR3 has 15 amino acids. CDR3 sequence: CAISERASPNEKLFF. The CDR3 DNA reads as TGTGCCATCAGTGAGAGGGCTTCTCCTAATGAAAAACTGTTTTTT.